This T cell receptor beta chain was profiled in a study of shared clonotypes between healthy human individuals. Donors included only healthy HIV-negative adults lacking recent acute infections or vaccinations. All participating donors were Caucasian adults from Nashville, Tennessee. Study-level results: Generally, naive subsets (rather than memory subsets) showed larger estimated richness. Rarefaction indicated that sorted-subset sequencing remained incomplete although depth was large.

Germline V gene data show CDR1 as SGHTA and CDR2 as FQGTGA. Between the trimmed V and J ends, which lost 3 bases and 7 bases, there was a span of 12 bases. This CDR3 has 14 amino acids. Of note for this clone: Its antigen is as yet unknown.

Produced via immunoSEQ multiplex PCR; TCRdb's table is partial and in-frame only. The repertoire consists of about 1.5 million clones, with around 97% occurring once and the leading ten covering roughly 1.2%. This rearrangement joins TRBV7-3 to TRBJ2-2; possibly TRBD2 for D (5 bases). This receptor was obtained from a man aged 30 to 45 in good health. The sample taken for sequencing was naive CD4+ T cells sorted from blood. The subset was: CD45RA+ positively selected. In DNA form, the CDR3 reads TGTGCCAGCAGCTTTGGCGGGCTAGGCGGGGAGCTGTTTTTT. It encodes CASSFGGLGGELFF.